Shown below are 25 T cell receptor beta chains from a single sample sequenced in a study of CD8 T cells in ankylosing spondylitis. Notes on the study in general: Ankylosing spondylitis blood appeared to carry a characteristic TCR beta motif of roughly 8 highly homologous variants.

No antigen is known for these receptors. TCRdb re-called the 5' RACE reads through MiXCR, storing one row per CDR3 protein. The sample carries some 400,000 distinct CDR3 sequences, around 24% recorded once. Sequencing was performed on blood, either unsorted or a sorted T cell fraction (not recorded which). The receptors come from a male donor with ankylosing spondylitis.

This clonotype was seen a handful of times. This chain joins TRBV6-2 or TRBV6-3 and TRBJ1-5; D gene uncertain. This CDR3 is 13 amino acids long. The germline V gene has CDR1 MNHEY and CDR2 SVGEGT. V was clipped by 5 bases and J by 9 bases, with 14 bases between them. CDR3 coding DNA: TGTGCCAGCAGTCACGACCCGCCCCGGCCCCAGCATTTT. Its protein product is CASSHDPPRPQHF.

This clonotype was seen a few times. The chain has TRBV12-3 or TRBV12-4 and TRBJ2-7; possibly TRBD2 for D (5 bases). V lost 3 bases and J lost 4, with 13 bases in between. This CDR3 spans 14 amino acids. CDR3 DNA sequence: TGTGCCAGCAGTTTGGGCGAGCGGCTTTACGAGCAGTACTTC. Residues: CASSLGERLYEQYF.

The CDR3 spells CASSHAGRGPGNTIYF. The CDR3 nucleotides read TGTGCCAGCAGCCACGCCGGCAGGGGGCCTGGAAACACCATATATTTT. The genes are TRBV3-1 and TRBJ1-3; 8 nucleotides agree with TRBD1. V lost 3 bases and J lost 2; bases outside the gene matches: 6. The germline V gene encodes CDR1 LGHDT and CDR2 YNNKEL (reference sequence). The CDR3 runs to 16 residues.

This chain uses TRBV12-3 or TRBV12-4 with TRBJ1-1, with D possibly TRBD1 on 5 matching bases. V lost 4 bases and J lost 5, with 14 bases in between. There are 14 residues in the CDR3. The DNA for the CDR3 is TGTGCCAGCAGTTACGGTCGGGGGAGGACTGAAGCTTTCTTT. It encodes CASSYGRGRTEAFF.

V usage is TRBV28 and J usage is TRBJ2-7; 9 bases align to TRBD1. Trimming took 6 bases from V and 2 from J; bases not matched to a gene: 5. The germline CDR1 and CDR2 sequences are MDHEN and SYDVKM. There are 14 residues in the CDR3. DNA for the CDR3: TGTGCCAGCAGGATGGGACAGGGCACCTACGAGCAGTACTTC. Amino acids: CASRMGQGTYEQYF.

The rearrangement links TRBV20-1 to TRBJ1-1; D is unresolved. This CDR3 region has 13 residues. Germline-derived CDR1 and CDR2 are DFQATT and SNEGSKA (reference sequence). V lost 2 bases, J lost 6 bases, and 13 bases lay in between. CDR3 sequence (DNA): TGCAGTGCTAGAAAATCCACCACCGCTGAAGCTTTCTTT. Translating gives CSARKSTTAEAFF.

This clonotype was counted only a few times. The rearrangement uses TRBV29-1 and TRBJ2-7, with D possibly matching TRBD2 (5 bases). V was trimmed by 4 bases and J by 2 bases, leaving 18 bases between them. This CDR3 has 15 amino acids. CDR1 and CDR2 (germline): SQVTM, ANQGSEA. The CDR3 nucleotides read TGCAGCGTTGGAGGAGGAGTAGCGTCTGCCTACGAGCAGTACTTC. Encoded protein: CSVGGGVASAYEQYF.

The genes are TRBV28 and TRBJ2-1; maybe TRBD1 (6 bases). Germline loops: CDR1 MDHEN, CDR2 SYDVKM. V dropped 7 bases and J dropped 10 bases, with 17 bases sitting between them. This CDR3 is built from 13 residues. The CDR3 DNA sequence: TGTGCCAGCACCTGGCAGGGGAGCGGCGAGCAGTTCTTC. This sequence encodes CASTWQGSGEQFF.

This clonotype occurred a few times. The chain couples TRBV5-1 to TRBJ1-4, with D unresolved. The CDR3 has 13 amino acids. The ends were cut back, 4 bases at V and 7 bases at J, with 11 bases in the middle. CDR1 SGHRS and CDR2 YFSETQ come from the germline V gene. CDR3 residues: CASSTAGREKLFF. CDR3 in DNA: TGCGCCAGCAGCACGGCCGGCCGTGAAAAACTGTTTTTT.

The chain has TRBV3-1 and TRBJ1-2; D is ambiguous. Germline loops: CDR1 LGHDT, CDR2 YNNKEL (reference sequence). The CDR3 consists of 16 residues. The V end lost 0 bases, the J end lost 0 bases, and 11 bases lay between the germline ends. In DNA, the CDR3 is TGTGCCAGCAGCCAAGATGTGAAGGTAGCTAACTATGGCTACACCTTC. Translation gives CASSQDVKVANYGYTF.

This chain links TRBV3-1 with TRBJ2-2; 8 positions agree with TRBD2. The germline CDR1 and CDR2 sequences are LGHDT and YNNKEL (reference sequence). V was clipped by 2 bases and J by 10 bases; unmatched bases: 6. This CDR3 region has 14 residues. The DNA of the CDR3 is TGTGCCAGCAGCCAACAAGCGGGAGTAATGGAGCTGTTTTTT. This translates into CASSQQAGVMELFF.

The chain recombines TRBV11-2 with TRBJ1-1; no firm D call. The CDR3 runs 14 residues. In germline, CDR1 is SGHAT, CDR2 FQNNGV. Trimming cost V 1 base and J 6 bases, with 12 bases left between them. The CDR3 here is CASSLGWAMAEAFF. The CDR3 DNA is TGTGCCAGCAGCTTAGGTTGGGCAATGGCTGAAGCTTTCTTT. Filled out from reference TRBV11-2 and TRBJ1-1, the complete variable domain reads EAGVAQSPRYKIIEKRQSVAFWCNPISGHATLYWYQQILGQGPKLLIQFQNNGVVDDSQLPKDRFSAERLKGVDSTLKIQPAKLEDSAVYLCASSLGWAMAEAFFGQGTRLTVV.

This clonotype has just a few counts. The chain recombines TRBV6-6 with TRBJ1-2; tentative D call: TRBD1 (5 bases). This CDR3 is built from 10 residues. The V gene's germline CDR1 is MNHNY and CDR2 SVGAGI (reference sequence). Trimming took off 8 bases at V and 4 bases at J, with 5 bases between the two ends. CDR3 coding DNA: TGTGCCAGCGGGACCTATGGCTACACCTTC. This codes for CASGTYGYTF.

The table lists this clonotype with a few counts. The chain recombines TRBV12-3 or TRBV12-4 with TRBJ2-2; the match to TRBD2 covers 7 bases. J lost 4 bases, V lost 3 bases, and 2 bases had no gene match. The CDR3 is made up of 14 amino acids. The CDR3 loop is CASSFAGVTGELFF. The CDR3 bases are TGTGCCAGCAGTTTCGCGGGAGTCACCGGGGAGCTGTTTTTT.

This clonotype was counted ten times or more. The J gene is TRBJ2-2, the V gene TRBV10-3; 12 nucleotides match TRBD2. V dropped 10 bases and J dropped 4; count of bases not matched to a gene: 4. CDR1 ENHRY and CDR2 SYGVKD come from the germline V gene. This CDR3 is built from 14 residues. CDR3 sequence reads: CASGLAGITGELFF. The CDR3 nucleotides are TGTGCCAGCGGACTAGCGGGAATCACCGGGGAGCTGTTTTTT.

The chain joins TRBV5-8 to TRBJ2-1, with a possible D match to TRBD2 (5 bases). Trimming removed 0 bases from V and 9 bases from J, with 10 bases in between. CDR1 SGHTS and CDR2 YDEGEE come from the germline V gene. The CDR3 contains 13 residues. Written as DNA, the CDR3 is TGTGCCAGCAGCTTGGATGTGGGGAGTGAGCAGTTCTTC. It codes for CASSLDVGSEQFF.

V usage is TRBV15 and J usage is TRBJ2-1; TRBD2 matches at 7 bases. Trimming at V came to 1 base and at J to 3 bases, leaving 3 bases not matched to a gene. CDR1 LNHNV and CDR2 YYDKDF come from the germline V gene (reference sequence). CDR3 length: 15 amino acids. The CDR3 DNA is TGTGCCACCAGCAGAGTTCTAGCGGACTACAATGAGCAGTTCTTC. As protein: CATSRVLADYNEQFF.

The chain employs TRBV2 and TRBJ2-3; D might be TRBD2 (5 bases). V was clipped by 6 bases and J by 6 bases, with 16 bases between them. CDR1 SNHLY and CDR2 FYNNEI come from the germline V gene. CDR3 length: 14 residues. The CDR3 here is CASRAELKLDTQYF. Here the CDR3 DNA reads TGTGCCAGCAGAGCGGAGCTCAAGCTGGATACGCAGTATTTT.

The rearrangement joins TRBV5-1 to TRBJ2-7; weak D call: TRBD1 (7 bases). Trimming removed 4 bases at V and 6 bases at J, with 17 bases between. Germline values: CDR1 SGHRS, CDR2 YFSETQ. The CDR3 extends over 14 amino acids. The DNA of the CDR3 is TGCGCCAGCAGCCCCAGGGGGGATCGCGGCGAGCAGTACTTC. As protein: CASSPRGDRGEQYF.

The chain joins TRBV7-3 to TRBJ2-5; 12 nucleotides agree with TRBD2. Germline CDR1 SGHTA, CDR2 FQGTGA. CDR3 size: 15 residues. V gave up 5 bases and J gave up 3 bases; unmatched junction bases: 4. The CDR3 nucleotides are TGTGCCAGCAGCCCGCGGACTAGCGGGAAAGAGACCCAGTACTTC. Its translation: CASSPRTSGKETQYF.

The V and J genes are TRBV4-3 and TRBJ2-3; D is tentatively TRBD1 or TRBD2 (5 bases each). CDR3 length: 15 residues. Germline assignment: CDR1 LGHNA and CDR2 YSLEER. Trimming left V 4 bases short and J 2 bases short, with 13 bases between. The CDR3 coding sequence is TGCGCCAGCAGCCTCCGGGACGGATACACAGATACGCAGTATTTT. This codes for CASSLRDGYTDTQYF.

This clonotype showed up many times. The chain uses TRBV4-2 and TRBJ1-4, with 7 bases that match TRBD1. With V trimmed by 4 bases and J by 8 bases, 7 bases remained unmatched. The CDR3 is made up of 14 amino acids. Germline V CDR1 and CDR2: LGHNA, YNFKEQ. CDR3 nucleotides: TGTGCCAGCAGCCGGACAGGCCGGGGGGAAAAACTGTTTTTT. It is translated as CASSRTGRGEKLFF.

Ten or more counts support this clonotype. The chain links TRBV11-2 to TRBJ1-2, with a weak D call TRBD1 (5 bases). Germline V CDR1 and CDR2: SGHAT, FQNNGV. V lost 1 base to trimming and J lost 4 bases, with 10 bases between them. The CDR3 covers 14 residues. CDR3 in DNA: TGTGCCAGCAGCTTAGCAGGGAAGAGCTATGGCTACACCTTC. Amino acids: CASSLAGKSYGYTF. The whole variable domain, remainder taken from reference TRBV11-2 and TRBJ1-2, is EAGVAQSPRYKIIEKRQSVAFWCNPISGHATLYWYQQILGQGPKLLIQFQNNGVVDDSQLPKDRFSAERLKGVDSTLKIQPAKLEDSAVYLCASSLAGKSYGYTFGSGTRLTVV.

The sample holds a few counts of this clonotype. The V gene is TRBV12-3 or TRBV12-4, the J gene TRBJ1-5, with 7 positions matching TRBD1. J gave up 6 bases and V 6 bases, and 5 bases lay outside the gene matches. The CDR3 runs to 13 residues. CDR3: CASRLTGSQPQHF. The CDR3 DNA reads TGTGCCAGCAGGTTGACAGGGTCTCAGCCCCAGCATTTT.

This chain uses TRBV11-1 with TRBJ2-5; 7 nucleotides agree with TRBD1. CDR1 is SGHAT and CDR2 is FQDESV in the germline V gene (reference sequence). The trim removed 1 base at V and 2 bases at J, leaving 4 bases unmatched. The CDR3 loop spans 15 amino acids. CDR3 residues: CASSLDGTEQETQYF. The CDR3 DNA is TGTGCCAGCAGCTTAGACGGGACAGAACAAGAGACCCAGTACTTC.